This TCR beta chain stems from a study of OX40 agonist ivuxolimab in advanced cancers. Study-level background: Ivuxolimab, an agonistic anti-OX40 (CD134) antibody, was given to patients. Head and neck, renal cell, melanoma or hepatocellular carcinoma were the cancers that dose-escalation patients had. Study results and limitations: CD4+ T cells averaged fewer expanded clones than CD8+ T cells.

At baseline, cycle 4 day 1, and cycle 7 day 1, blood was sampled. The CDR3 length is 14 residues. CDR1 and CDR2 (germline): SGHVS, FQNEAQ. V was cut by 5 bases and J by 1 base, with 12 bases left in between. Only a few counts were recorded for this clone. Antigen unknown. Only in-frame clones appear in the TCRdb table, and some are missing; sequencing was by immunoSEQ multiplex PCR. Among about 55,000 clones listed, approximately 86% were seen once. The chain joins TRBV7-8 to TRBJ2-7; weak D call: TRBD1 (5 bases). The sample was CD4+ or CD8+ T cells sorted from blood, taken in a trial of the OX40 agonist ivuxolimab. This receptor was obtained from an adult with an advanced solid tumor such as melanoma, head and neck, liver or kidney cancer. This chain's CDR3 is CASSLQGYSYEQYF. The CDR3 DNA is TGTGCCAGCAGCCTCCAGGGTTATTCCTACGAGCAGTACTTC.